This TCR beta chain is drawn from a study of follicular helper T cells after annual influenza vaccination. On this clone: Antigen specificity is unknown.

The study's findings and limits: Day 7 ICOS+CD38+ clones later appeared mostly in ICOS-CD38- cTfh.

V lost 0 bases, J lost 3 bases, and 5 bases lay in between. The germline V gene has CDR1 KGHSH and CDR2 LQKENI. The CDR3 has 14 amino acids. The data were produced by immunoSEQ multiplex PCR, yet TCRdb's version contains in-frame clones alone and is incomplete. The sample lists some 11,000 clones, about 84% occurring once. This sample comprised CXCR5- memory CD4+ T cells sorted from blood, obtained 6 weeks after influenza vaccination. V and J are TRBV18 and TRBJ2-2, with unresolved D. This clonotype originated in an adult who received the influenza vaccine. CDR3 region: CASSPPFDTGELFF. CDR3 nucleotide sequence: TGTGCCAGCTCACCACCCTTCGACACCGGGGAGCTGTTTTTT.